Shown below are 14 T cell receptor beta chains from a single sample sequenced in a study of OX40 agonist ivuxolimab in advanced cancers. Assay: immunoSEQ multiplex PCR; the TCRdb copy retains only in-frame clones and omits some. Of 33,000 or so clones listed, 78% were seen once; the top ten hold roughly 13%. The starting material was CD4+ or CD8+ T cells sorted from blood, obtained in a trial of the OX40 agonist ivuxolimab. Source of these receptors: an adult with an advanced solid tumor such as melanoma, head and neck, liver or kidney cancer.

In DNA, the CDR3 is TGTGCCAGCAGCATGGGGACTAGCGGTACCGGGGAGCTGTTTTTT. Its translation: CASSMGTSGTGELFF. The chain joins TRBV7-3 to TRBJ2-2; 11 nucleotides align to TRBD2. Germline assignment: CDR1 SGHTA and CDR2 FQGTGA. Trimming cost V 5 bases and J 5 bases; bases outside gene matches: 4. This CDR3 has 15 residues.

V is TRBV30 and J is TRBJ1-1; maybe TRBD1 (5 bases). CDR3 length: 12 residues. Trimming shortened V by 5 bases and J by 6 bases, and 13 bases separated the two germline ends. Germline CDR1 GTSNPN, CDR2 SVGIG (reference sequence). The CDR3 DNA reads TGTGCCTGGGGGGCCAGGGACCCTGAAGCTTTCTTT. This encodes CAWGARDPEAFF.

V is TRBV5-1 and J is TRBJ2-3, with 8 bases that match TRBD1. The CDR3 consists of 14 residues. Germline trimming cut 4 bases from V and 5 bases from J; bases unmatched to any gene: 6. Germline V CDR1 and CDR2: SGHRS, YFSETQ. The CDR3 region is CASSPGGVGDTQYF. CDR3 nucleotides: TGCGCCAGCAGCCCAGGGGGCGTGGGAGATACGCAGTATTTT.

The chain recombines TRBV9 with TRBJ1-1; the D is unclear. This CDR3 contains 15 residues. Trimming stripped 0 bases from V and 1 base from J, with 10 bases between. Germline CDR1 SGDLS, CDR2 YYNGEE. CDR3 sequence (DNA): TGTGCCAGCAGCGTAGGTCGCCAGCCGAACACTGAAGCTTTCTTT. This gives the protein CASSVGRQPNTEAFF.

This chain links TRBV7-9 with TRBJ1-1; TRBD1 matches at 12 bases. V gave up 3 bases and J gave up 7 bases; unmatched junction bases: 3. The CDR3 runs to 14 residues. Germline V CDR1 and CDR2: SEHNR, FQNEAQ (reference sequence). CDR3: CASSLGQGAVEAFF. In DNA form, the CDR3 reads TGTGCCAGCAGCTTGGGACAGGGGGCGGTTGAAGCTTTCTTT.

This chain uses TRBV27 with TRBJ1-5; D unresolved. The CDR3 has 15 residues. V was pared by 3 bases and J by 0 bases, with 9 bases between. The germline gives CDR1 MNHEY, CDR2 SMNVEV (reference sequence). CDR3 protein: CASSFQGYSNQPQHF. The CDR3 nucleotides read TGTGCCAGCAGTTTTCAAGGTTATAGCAATCAGCCCCAGCATTTT.

The table lists this clone with a few counts. The V gene is TRBV30, the J gene TRBJ2-7; no clear D gene. The germline V and J ends were trimmed by 2 bases and 4 bases, with 12 bases remaining between them. CDR1 and CDR2 (germline): GTSNPN, SVGIG (reference sequence). This CDR3 spans 13 amino acids. The CDR3 DNA reads TGTGCCTGGAGTTCACAGCCTTCTTACGAGCAGTACTTC. Residues: CAWSSQPSYEQYF.

This chain uses TRBV7-3 with TRBJ2-1, with D unclear. V was cut by 5 bases and J by 9 bases, with 14 bases left in between. The germline V gene encodes CDR1 SGHTA and CDR2 FQGTGA. This CDR3 has 13 amino acids. The CDR3 nucleotides read TGTGCCAGCAGCCCCCTTCCTACGGGTGAGCAGTTCTTC. It translates to CASSPLPTGEQFF.

The rearrangement links TRBV7-9 to TRBJ1-1, with D perhaps TRBD1 (5 bases). This CDR3 spans 14 amino acids. Between the trimmed V and J ends, which lost 5 bases and 1 base, there was a span of 11 bases. Germline CDR1 reads SEHNR; CDR2 reads FQNEAQ (reference sequence). CDR3 loop: CASSGRQTNTEAFF. The CDR3 coding sequence is TGTGCCAGCAGCGGCAGACAGACGAACACTGAAGCTTTCTTT.

The chain links TRBV5-1 to TRBJ2-2; tentative D call: TRBD2 (6 bases). The germline CDR1 and CDR2 sequences are SGHRS and YFSETQ. The V gene lost 4 bases and the J gene lost 6 bases, with 13 bases spanning the gap. The CDR3 spans 14 residues. In DNA form, the CDR3 reads TGCGCCAGCAGCCAAACTGGAGGGGCCGGGGAGCTGTTTTTT. It is translated as CASSQTGGAGELFF.

V gene TRBV6-1 combines with J gene TRBJ1-5, with 7 bases fitting TRBD1. The J segment lost 4 bases and the V segment lost 6 bases, leaving 9 bases of the junction unmatched. CDR1 and CDR2 (germline): MNHNS, SASEGT. This CDR3 contains 15 residues. CDR3 sequence (DNA): TGTGCCAGCAGCCCCGGGACAGTGCATAATCAGCCCCAGCATTTT. Translation gives CASSPGTVHNQPQHF.

This chain links TRBV5-8 with TRBJ1-3; D remains ambiguous. The CDR3 covers 15 residues. Deletions cut 0 bases from V and 0 bases from J, with 7 bases between. Germline lookup yields CDR1 SGHTS and CDR2 YDEGEE. The CDR3 DNA sequence: TGTGCCAGCAGCTTGGACAGAAGCTCTGGAAACACCATATATTTT. Amino acids: CASSLDRSSGNTIYF.

The chain recombines TRBV5-6 with TRBJ2-7; 8 positions match TRBD1. This CDR3 is built from 16 residues. The germline CDR1 and CDR2 sequences are SGHDT and YYEEEE. The J segment lost 2 bases and the V segment lost 1 base, leaving 8 bases of the junction unmatched. For the CDR3, the DNA is TGTGCCAGCAGCTTGTCCCGACAGGGGTTAACCTACGAGCAGTACTTC. Protein product: CASSLSRQGLTYEQYF.

This sequence joins TRBV30 and TRBJ2-5; 7 bases line up with TRBD1. The length of the CDR3 is 12 residues. V shed 3 bases, J shed 5 bases, and the junction held 3 bases outside the gene matches. Germline CDR1 GTSNPN, CDR2 SVGIG (reference sequence). The CDR3 is CAWSQGEETQYF. In nucleotides, the CDR3 is TGTGCCTGGAGCCAGGGGGAGGAGACCCAGTACTTC.